Shown below are 15 T cell receptor beta chains from a single sample sequenced in a study of post-analysis software for immune sequencing data. Study-level points and caveats: Roughly five TRBV segments were significantly more frequent in patients than in controls. TRBV5-6, TRBV5-1 and TRBV20-1 were among these segments.

cDNA libraries for TCR beta contained unique molecular identifiers. One entry per CDR3 protein results from TCRdb running MiXCR on the PCR reads. The sample has 650,000 to 900,000 distinct CDR3 sequences, just over 45% seen once. The antigens for these receptors are not known. Sequencing used blood. All receptors derive from a girl between 10 and 17 years old with multiple sclerosis.

The CDR3 nucleotides are TGTGCCAGCTCACCACGGCCTAGGGAGACCCAGTACTTC. Amino acids: CASSPRPRETQYF. The J gene is TRBJ2-5, the V gene TRBV18, with D unclear. V lost 1 base, J lost 5 bases, and 8 bases lay in between. The CDR3 spans 13 residues. Germline V gives CDR1 KGHSH, CDR2 LQKENI.

This clonotype was recorded a few times. This sequence joins TRBV7-6 and TRBJ1-1, with no clear D. Trimming cost V 4 bases and J 3 bases, with 12 bases left between them. This CDR3 is 14 amino acids long. The germline V gene encodes CDR1 SGHVS and CDR2 FNYEAQ. CDR3 bases: TGTGCCAGCAGCTCCGGTATGCCATACACTGAAGCTTTCTTT. It codes for CASSSGMPYTEAFF.

The rearrangement links TRBV11-2 to TRBJ2-5, with 7 nucleotides matching TRBD2. Trimming cost V 0 bases and J 5 bases; bases outside gene matches: 3. From germline, CDR1 is SGHAT and CDR2 FQNNGV. The CDR3 loop spans 14 amino acids. DNA for the CDR3: TGTGCCAGCAGCTTAGACTGGGAGGGGGAGACCCAGTACTTC. Translating gives CASSLDWEGETQYF.

The gene calls are TRBV29-1 and TRBJ1-4, with D uncertain. With 5 bases removed from V and 5 bases from J, the gap between germline ends came to 12 bases. Germline lookup yields CDR1 SQVTM and CDR2 ANQGSEA. The CDR3 contains 13 residues. CDR3 sequence (DNA): TGCAGCGTTCCCCGGGCGGGGAATGAAAAACTGTTTTTT. It yields the protein CSVPRAGNEKLFF.

J is TRBJ2-7 and V is TRBV7-2; tentatively, D is TRBD2 (7 bases). In germline, CDR1 is SGHTA, CDR2 FQGNSA. This CDR3 has 16 amino acids. V lost 1 base to trimming and J lost 0 bases, with 13 bases between them. CDR3 DNA: TGTGCCAGCAGCTTAGATGGGGGGGCGATCTCCTACGAGCAGTACTTC. It yields the protein CASSLDGGAISYEQYF.

Of note for this clonotype: The germline gene is not matched at one end of the junction; a read error may be the cause. The chain couples TRBV15 to TRBJ2-1; D possibly corresponds to TRBD2 (5 bases). The CDR3 sequence is 16 residues long. Germline values: CDR1 LNHNV, CDR2 YYDKDF (reference sequence). The CDR3 region is CATSREGSSSYNEQFF. Here the CDR3 DNA reads TGCGCCACCAGCAGAGAGGGTTCGAGCTCCTACAATGAGCAGTTCTTC.

A few counts support this clonotype. The chain uses TRBV12-3 or TRBV12-4 and TRBJ2-7; a possible D gene is TRBD2 (7 bases). Trimming took off 5 bases at V and 4 bases at J, with 18 bases between the two ends. The CDR3 runs 15 residues. CDR3 region: CASSLEGGMRYEQYF. The DNA for the CDR3 is TGTGCCAGCAGTCTGGAGGGGGGGATGAGGTACGAGCAGTACTTC.

The sample holds a few counts of this clonotype. The chain has TRBV21-1 and TRBJ2-6; TRBD1, the table's D call, lacks a check against the DNA. TRBV21-1 is a pseudogene. CDR3 length: 17 amino acids. CDR3 nucleotide sequence: TGTGCCAGCAGCGGCCGGGACAAAGATTCTGGGGCCAACGTCCTGACTTTC. Translating it yields CASSGRDKDSGANVLTF.

Only a few counts were recorded for this clonotype. The CDR3 loop reads CASTKGVGIYGYTF. Written as DNA, the CDR3 is TGTGCCAGCACCAAAGGAGTGGGTATCTATGGCTACACCTTC. The J gene is TRBJ1-2, the V gene TRBV6-5; no reliable D call. Germline assignment: CDR1 MNHEY and CDR2 SVGAGI. V was pared by 7 bases and J by 4 bases, with 16 bases between. The CDR3 runs to 14 residues.

The V and J genes are TRBV28 and TRBJ2-5; D may be TRBD1 or TRBD2 (5 bases each). The ends were cut back, 1 base at V and 2 bases at J, with 11 bases in the middle. The CDR3 covers 15 residues. Germline-derived CDR1 and CDR2 are MDHEN and SYDVKM. CDR3 sequence: CASSLLLGEQETQYF. The DNA for the CDR3 is TGTGCCAGCAGTTTATTACTGGGGGAACAAGAGACCCAGTACTTC.

This clonotype has only a few counts. This chain connects TRBV3-1 to TRBJ2-7; perhaps TRBD1 as D (5 bases). The germline gives CDR1 LGHDT, CDR2 YNNKEL (reference sequence). The ends were cut back, 4 bases at V and 2 bases at J, with 12 bases in the middle. This CDR3 spans 14 amino acids. The CDR3 region has the DNA TGTGCCAGCAGCCGGGGCAGGGTCACCTACGAGCAGTACTTC. This translates into CASSRGRVTYEQYF.

This chain connects TRBV20-1 to TRBJ2-1; D is possibly TRBD2 (5 bases). The CDR3 is 15 residues long. Germline CDR1 is DFQATT and CDR2 is SNEGSKA (reference sequence). V was clipped by 3 bases and J by 5 bases, with 17 bases between them. The CDR3 region is CSARSVGKPDNEQFF. CDR3 DNA: TGCAGTGCTAGGTCGGTCGGGAAGCCCGACAATGAGCAGTTCTTC.

The rearrangement uses TRBV4-2 and TRBJ2-7; TRBD2 aligns across 8 bases. V lost 0 bases, J lost 2 bases, and 15 bases stayed unmatched. CDR1 and CDR2 (germline): LGHNA, YNFKEQ. The CDR3 extends over 19 amino acids. CDR3 region: CASSQDSPSTEREPYEQYF. CDR3 DNA sequence: TGTGCCAGCAGCCAAGATTCTCCCTCGACGGAGCGGGAGCCCTACGAGCAGTACTTC.

The chain combines TRBV28 with TRBJ2-1; a weak D match, TRBD2 (5 bases). This CDR3 spans 16 amino acids. Germline CDR1 is MDHEN and CDR2 is SYDVKM. Trimming removed 7 bases at V and 5 bases at J, with 21 bases between. The CDR3 loop is CASTPGRAEGHNEQFF. As DNA, the CDR3 is TGTGCCAGCACCCCGGGAAGGGCGGAAGGGCACAATGAGCAGTTCTTC.

This clonotype occurred a few times. The V gene is TRBV20-1, the J gene TRBJ1-5, with a possible D match to TRBD1 (6 bases). The CDR3 loop spans 14 amino acids. Deletions cut 6 bases from V and 3 bases from J, with 15 bases between. Germline loops: CDR1 DFQATT, CDR2 SNEGSKA (reference sequence). The CDR3 DNA follows: TGCAGTGCCCGTCCGCCAGGGGACAATCAGCCCCAGCATTTT. This encodes CSARPPGDNQPQHF.